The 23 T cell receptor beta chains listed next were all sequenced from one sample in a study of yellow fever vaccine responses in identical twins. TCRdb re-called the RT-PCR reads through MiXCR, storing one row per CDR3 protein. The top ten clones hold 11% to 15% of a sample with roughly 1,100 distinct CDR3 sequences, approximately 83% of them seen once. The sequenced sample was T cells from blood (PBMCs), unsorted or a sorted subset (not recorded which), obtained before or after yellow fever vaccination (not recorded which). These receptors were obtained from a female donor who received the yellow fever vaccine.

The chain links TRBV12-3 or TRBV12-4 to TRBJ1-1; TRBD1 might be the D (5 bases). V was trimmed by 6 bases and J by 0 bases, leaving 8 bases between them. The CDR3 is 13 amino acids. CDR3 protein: CASRQDVNTEAFF. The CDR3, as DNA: TGTGCCAGCAGACAGGACGTGAACACTGAAGCTTTCTTT.

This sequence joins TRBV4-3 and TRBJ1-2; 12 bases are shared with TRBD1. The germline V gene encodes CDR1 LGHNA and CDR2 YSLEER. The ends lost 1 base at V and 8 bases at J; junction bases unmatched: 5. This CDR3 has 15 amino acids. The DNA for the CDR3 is TGCGCCAGCAGCCAAGGAGGGACAGGGGGCGTAGGCTACACCTTC. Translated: CASSQGGTGGVGYTF.

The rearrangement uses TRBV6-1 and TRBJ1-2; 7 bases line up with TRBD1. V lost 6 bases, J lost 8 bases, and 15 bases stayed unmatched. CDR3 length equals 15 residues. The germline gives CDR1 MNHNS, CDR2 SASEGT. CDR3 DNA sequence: TGTGCCAGCAGCTGGGAGGTGGGGACAGCTGCGGGCTACACCTTC. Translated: CASSWEVGTAAGYTF.

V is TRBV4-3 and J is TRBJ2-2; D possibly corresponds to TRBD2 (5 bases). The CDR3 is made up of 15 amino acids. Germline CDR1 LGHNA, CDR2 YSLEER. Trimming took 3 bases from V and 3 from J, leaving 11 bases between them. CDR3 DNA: TGCGCCAGCAGCCAGTACCAGGACTACACCGGGGAGCTGTTTTTT. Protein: CASSQYQDYTGELFF.

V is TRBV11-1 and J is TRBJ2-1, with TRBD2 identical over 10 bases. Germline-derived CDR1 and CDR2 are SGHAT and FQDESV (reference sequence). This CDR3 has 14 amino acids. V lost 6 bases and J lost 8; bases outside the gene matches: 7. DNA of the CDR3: TGTGCCAGCAGACCCACTAGCGGGATTTATGAGCAGTTCTTC. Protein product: CASRPTSGIYEQFF.

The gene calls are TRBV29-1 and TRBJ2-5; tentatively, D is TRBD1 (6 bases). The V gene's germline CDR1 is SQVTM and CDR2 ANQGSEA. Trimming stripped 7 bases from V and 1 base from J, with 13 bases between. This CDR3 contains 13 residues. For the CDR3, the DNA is TGCAGCGGGAACAGGGTCCCCCAAGAGACCCAGTACTTC. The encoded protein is CSGNRVPQETQYF.

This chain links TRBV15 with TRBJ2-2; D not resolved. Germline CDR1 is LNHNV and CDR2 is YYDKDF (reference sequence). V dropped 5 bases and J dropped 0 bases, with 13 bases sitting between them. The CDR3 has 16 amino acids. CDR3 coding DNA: TGTGCCACCAGCTCCTCAGGAAACGCGAACACCGGGGAGCTGTTTTTT. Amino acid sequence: CATSSSGNANTGELFF.

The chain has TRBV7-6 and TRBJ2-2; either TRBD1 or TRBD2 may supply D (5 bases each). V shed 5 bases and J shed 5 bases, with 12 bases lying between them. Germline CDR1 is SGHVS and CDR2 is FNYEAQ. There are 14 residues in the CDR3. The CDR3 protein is CASSPVWGTGELFF. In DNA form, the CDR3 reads TGTGCCAGCAGCCCAGTTTGGGGGACCGGGGAGCTGTTTTTT.

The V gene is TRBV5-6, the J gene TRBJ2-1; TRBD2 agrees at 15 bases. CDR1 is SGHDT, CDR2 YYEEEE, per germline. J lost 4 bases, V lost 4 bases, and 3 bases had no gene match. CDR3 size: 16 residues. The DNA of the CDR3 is TGTGCCAGCAGCGGACTAGCGGGAGGGGGTTACAATGAGCAGTTCTTC. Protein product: CASSGLAGGGYNEQFF.

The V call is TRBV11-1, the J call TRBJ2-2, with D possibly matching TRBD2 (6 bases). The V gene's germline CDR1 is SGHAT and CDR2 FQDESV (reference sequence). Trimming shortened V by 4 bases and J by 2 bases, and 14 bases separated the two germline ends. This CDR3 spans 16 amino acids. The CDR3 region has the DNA TGTGCCAGCAGCTCGCCGGGACTCATAAACACCGGGGAGCTGTTTTTT. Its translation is CASSSPGLINTGELFF.

This CDR3 is CASKRDTEAFF. The CDR3 coding sequence is TGTGCCAGCAAACGCGACACTGAAGCTTTCTTT. The chain combines TRBV5-2 with TRBJ1-1. TRBV5-2 is given as a pseudogene. This CDR3 spans 11 amino acids.

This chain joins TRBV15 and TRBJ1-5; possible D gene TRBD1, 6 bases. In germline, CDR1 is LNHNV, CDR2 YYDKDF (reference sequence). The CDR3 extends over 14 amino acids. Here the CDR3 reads CATGRGFSNQPQHF. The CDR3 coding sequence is TGTGCAACCGGCAGGGGCTTTAGCAATCAGCCCCAGCATTTT.

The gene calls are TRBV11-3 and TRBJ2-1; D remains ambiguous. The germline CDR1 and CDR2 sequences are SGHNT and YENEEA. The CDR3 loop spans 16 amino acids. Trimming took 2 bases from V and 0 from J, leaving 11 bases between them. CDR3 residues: CASSLPLGSSYNEQFF. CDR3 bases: TGTGCCAGCAGCTTACCTCTCGGAAGCTCCTACAATGAGCAGTTCTTC. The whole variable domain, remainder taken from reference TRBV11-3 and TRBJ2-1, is EAGVVQSPRYKIIEKKQPVAFWCNPISGHNTLYWYLQNLGQGPELLIRYENEEAVDDSQLPKDRFSAERLKGVDSTLKIQPAELGDSAVYLCASSLPLGSSYNEQFFGPGTRLTVL.

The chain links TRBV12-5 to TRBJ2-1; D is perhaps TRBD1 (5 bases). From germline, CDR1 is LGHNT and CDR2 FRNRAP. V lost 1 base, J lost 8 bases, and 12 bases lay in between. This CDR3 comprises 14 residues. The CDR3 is CASGLARAEDEQFF. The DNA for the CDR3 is TGTGCTAGTGGTTTGGCCAGGGCTGAAGATGAGCAGTTCTTC.

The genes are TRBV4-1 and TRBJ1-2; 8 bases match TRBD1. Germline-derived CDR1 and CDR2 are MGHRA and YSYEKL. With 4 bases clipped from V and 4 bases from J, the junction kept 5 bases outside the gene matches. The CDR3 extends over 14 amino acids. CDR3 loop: CASSLWTGSYGYTF. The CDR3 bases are TGCGCCAGCAGCCTATGGACAGGGTCCTATGGCTACACCTTC.

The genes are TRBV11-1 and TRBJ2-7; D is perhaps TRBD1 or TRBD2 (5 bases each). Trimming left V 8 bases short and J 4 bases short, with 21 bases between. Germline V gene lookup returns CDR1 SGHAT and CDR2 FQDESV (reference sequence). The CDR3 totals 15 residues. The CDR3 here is CASPPDGTFGYEQYF. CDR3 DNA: TGTGCCAGCCCTCCTGACGGGACCTTCGGGTACGAGCAGTACTTC.

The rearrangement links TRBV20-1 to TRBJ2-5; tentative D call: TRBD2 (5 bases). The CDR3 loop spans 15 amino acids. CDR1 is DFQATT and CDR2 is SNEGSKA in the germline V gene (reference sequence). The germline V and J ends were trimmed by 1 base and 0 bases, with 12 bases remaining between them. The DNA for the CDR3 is TGCAGTGCTAGAGCGGGATGGTCAAACCAAGAGACCCAGTACTTC. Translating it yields CSARAGWSNQETQYF.

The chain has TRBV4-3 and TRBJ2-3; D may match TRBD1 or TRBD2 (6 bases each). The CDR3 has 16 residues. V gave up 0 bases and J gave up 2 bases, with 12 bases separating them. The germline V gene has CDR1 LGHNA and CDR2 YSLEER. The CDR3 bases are TGCGCCAGCAGCCAAGATCTAGGGGGGCCCACAGATACGCAGTATTTT. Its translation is CASSQDLGGPTDTQYF.

As DNA, the CDR3 is TGTGCCAGCAGTTCCACTAGCGGACTATACAATGAGCAGTTCTTC. This sequence encodes CASSSTSGLYNEQFF. The chain recombines TRBV12-3 or TRBV12-4 with TRBJ2-1, with 8 nucleotides matching TRBD2. This CDR3 spans 15 amino acids. J was trimmed by 4 bases and V by 4 bases; bases with no gene match: 6.

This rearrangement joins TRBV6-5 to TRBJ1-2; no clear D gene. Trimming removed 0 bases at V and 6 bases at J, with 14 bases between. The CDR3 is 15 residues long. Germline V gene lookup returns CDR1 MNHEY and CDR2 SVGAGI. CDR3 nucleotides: TGTGCCAGCAGTTACTCGAACCGAGGGAGGGATGGCTACACCTTC. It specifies CASSYSNRGRDGYTF.

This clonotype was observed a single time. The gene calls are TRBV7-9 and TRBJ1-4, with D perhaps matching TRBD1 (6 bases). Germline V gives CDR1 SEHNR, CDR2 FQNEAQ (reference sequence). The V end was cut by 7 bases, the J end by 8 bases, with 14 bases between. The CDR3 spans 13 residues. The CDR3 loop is CASISSGVEKLFF. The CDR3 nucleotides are TGTGCCAGCATCAGCTCAGGGGTCGAAAAACTGTTTTTT.

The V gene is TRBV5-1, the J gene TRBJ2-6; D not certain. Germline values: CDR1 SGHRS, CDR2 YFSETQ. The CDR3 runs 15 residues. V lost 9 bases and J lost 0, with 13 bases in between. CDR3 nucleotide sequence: TGCGCCACCGCGCTTAGTGCCTCTGGGGCCAACGTCCTGACTTTC. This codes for CATALSASGANVLTF.

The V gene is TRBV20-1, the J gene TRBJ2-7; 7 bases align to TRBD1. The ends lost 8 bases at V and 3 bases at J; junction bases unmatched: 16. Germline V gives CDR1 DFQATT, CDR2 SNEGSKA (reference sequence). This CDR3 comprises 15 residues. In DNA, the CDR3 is TGCAGTCCTACGAGAATCGGACAGGTCCTCTACGAGCAGTACTTC. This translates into CSPTRIGQVLYEQYF.